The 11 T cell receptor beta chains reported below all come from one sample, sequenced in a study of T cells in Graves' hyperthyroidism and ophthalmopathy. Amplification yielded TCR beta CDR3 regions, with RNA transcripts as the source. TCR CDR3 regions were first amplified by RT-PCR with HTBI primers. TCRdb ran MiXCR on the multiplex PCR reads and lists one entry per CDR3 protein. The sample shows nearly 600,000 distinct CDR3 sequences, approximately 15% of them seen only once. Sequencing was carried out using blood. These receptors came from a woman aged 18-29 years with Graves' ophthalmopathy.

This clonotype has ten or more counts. The CDR3 loop is CASQIIGPDYSLPYTSGNYNEQFF. The CDR3 nucleotides read TGTGCCAGCCAGATTATCGGCCCGGATTATTCCCTCCCCTACACTAGCGGGAACTACAATGAGCAGTTCTTC. The gene calls are TRBV6-2 or TRBV6-3 and TRBJ2-1; 10 bases are a match to TRBD2. J gave up 3 bases and V 8 bases, and 34 bases lay outside the gene matches. CDR3 length: 24 amino acids. Germline V gives CDR1 MNHEY, CDR2 SVGEGT.

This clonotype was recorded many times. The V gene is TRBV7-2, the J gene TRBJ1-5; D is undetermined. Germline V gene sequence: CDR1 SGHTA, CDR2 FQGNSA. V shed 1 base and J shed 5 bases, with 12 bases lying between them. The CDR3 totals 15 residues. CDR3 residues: CASSLVSGPYQPQHF. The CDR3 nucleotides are TGTGCCAGCAGCTTAGTGTCAGGCCCTTATCAGCCCCAGCATTTT. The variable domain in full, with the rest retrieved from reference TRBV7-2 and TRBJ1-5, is GAGVSQSPSNKVTEKGKDVELRCDPISGHTALYWYRQSLGQGLEFLIYFQGNSAPDKSGLPSDRFSAERTGGSVSTLTIQRTQQEDSAVYLCASSLVSGPYQPQHFGDGTRLSIL.

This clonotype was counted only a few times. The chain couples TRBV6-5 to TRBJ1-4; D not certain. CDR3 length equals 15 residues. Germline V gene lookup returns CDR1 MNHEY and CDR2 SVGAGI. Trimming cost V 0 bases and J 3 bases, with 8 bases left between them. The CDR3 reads CASSYSGGSNEKLFF. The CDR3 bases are TGTGCCAGCAGTTACTCCGGAGGTTCTAATGAAAAACTGTTTTTT.

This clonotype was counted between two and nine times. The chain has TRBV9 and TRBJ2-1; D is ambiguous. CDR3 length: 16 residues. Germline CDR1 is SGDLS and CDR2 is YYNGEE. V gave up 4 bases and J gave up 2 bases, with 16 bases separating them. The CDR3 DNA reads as TGTGCCAGCAGCCCGTCTTTGGGCGGAGCCTACAATGAGCAGTTCTTC. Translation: CASSPSLGGAYNEQFF. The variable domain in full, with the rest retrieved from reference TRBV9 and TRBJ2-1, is DSGVTQTPKHLITATGQRVTLRCSPRSGDLSVYWYQQSLDQGLQFLIQYYNGEERAKGNILERFSAQQFPDLHSELNLSSLELGDSALYFCASSPSLGGAYNEQFFGPGTRLTVL.

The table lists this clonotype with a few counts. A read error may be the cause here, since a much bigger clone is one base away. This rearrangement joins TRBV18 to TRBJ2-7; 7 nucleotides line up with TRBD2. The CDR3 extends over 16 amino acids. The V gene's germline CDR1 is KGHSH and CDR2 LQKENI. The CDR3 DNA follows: TGTACCAGCTCACCGACGACTAGCATAGGCGGCTACGAGCAGTACTTC. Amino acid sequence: CTSSPTTSIGGYEQYF.

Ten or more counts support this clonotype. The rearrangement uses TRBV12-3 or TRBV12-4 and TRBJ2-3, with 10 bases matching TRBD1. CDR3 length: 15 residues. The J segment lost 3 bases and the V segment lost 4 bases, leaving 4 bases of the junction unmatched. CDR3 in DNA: TGTGCCAGCAGTTCCCGGACAGGGGGGACAGATACGCAGTATTTT. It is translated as CASSSRTGGTDTQYF.

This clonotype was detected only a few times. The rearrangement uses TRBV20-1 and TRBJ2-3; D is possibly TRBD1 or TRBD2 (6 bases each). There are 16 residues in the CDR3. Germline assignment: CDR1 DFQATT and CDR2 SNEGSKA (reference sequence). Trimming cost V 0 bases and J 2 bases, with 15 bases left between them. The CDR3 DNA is TGCAGTGCTAGAGATAGGAAGGAGGGGGTCACAGATACGCAGTATTTT. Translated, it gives CSARDRKEGVTDTQYF.

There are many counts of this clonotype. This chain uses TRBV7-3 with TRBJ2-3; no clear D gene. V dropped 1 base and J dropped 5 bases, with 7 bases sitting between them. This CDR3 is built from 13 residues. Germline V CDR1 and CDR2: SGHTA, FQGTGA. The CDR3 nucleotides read TGTGCCAGCAGCTTAAGTCAAGTAGATACGCAGTATTTT. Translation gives CASSLSQVDTQYF.

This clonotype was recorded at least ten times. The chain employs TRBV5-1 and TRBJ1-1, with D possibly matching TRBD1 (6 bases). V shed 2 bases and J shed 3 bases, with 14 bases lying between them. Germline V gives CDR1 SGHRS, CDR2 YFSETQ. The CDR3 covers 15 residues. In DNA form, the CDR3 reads TGCGCCAGCAGCTTTTCGGGGGGCGCGGACACTGAAGCTTTCTTT. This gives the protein CASSFSGGADTEAFF.

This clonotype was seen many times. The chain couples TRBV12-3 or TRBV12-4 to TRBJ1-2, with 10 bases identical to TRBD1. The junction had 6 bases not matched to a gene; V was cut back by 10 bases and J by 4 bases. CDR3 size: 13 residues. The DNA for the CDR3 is TGTGCCACCCGGACAGGGGGGGCCTATGGCTACACCTTC. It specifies CATRTGGAYGYTF.

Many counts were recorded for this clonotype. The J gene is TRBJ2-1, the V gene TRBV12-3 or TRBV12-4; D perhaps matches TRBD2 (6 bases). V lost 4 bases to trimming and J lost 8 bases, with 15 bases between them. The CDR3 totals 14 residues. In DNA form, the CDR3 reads TGTGCCAGCAGTTACCGGGACTGGGGGGATGAGCAGTTCTTC. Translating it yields CASSYRDWGDEQFF.